Listed below are T cell receptor beta chains from one sample, sequenced in a study of radiotherapy plus CTLA-4 blockade in lung cancer. Profiling relied on immunoSEQ multiplex PCR, and the TCRdb table lists in-frame clones only, not all of them. The repertoire includes some 66,000 clones, over 75% of them detected once, and 4% to 5% sits in the top ten. Sample: peripheral blood, taken from a patient treated with radiotherapy plus ipilimumab. Every receptor here comes from a human donor with non-small cell lung cancer who had a partial response to radiotherapy plus ipilimumab. Both conserved end residues are part of each CDR3. Fields, in order: D gene, J gene, V gene, clone size, CDR3 protein, CDR3 DNA. The D gene is left open where the match is weak. The size entry is marked missing in some rows and otherwise reads once, few, many or a size class.

NA | TRBJ2-3 | TRBV28 | NA | CASTIGGGVDDTQYF | TGTGCCAGCACCATCGGAGGGGGCGTGGACGATACGCAGTATTTT
NA | TRBJ2-7 | TRBV5-6 | NA | CASSSGLRYEQYF | TGTGCCAGCAGCTCGGGACTCAGATACGAGCAGTACTTC
NA | TRBJ2-7 | TRBV18 | NA | CASSPLAGPREQYF | TGTGCCAGCTCACCCTTGGCGGGTCCTCGGGAGCAGTACTTC
NA | TRBJ1-4 | TRBV19 | NA | CASSFQTREKLFF | TGTGCCAGTAGTTTCCAGACTAGAGAAAAACTGTTTTTT
TRBD2 | TRBJ2-2 | TRBV10-3 | once | CAITLAGNTGELFF | TGTGCCATCACCCTAGCGGGGAACACCGGGGAGCTGTTTTTT
NA | TRBJ1-1 | TRBV28 | NA | CASSLRGWGQNTEAFF | TGTGCCAGCAGTTTAAGAGGGTGGGGACAGAACACTGAAGCTTTCTTT
NA | TRBJ2-3 | TRBV7-2 | NA | CASSPRVSADTQYF | TGTGCCAGCAGCCCCAGGGTTTCAGCAGATACGCAGTATTTT
NA | TRBJ2-2 | TRBV15 | once | CATSRAFNTGELFF | TGTGCCACCAGCAGAGCGTTTAACACCGGGGAGCTGTTTTTT
TRBD2 | TRBJ2-5 | TRBV18 | once | CASSPRLAGGETQYF | TGTGCCAGCTCACCAAGACTAGCGGGAGGGGAGACCCAGTACTTC
NA | TRBJ2-7 | TRBV27 | NA | CASRERLVLVDEQYF | TGTGCCAGCAGAGAAAGACTAGTTCTAGTCGACGAGCAGTACTTC
NA | TRBJ2-2 | TRBV4-1 | NA | CASSQWAAVAANTGELFF | TGCGCCAGCAGCCAATGGGCAGCTGTGGCCGCGAACACCGGGGAGCTGTTTTTT
NA | TRBJ2-1 | TRBV7-2 | once | CASSLGGSLNEQFF | TGTGCCAGCAGCTTAGGCGGGTCATTGAATGAGCAGTTCTTC
NA | TRBJ2-1 | TRBV2 | NA | CASTRFNEQFF | TGTGCCAGCACACGGTTCAATGAGCAGTTCTTC
TRBD1 | TRBJ1-4 | TRBV5-1 | NA | CASSRPGTEHEKLFF | TGCGCCAGCAGCCGTCCCGGGACAGAGCATGAAAAACTGTTTTTT
TRBD1 | TRBJ2-1 | TRBV5-1 | NA | CATTGGISVARNEQFF | TGCGCCACTACAGGGGGCATTTCAGTTGCTAGGAATGAGCAGTTCTTC
NA | TRBJ2-7 | TRBV28 | once | CASSELDSYDNEQYF | TGTGCCAGCAGTGAACTGGACAGCTACGACAACGAGCAGTACTTC
NA | TRBJ2-6 | TRBV18 | few | CASSPDSPSGANVLTF | TGTGCCAGCTCACCAGACAGCCCCTCTGGGGCCAACGTCCTGACTTTC
TRBD2 | TRBJ2-3 | TRBV2 | NA | CASSILAGTDTQYF | TGTGCCAGCAGTATACTAGCGGGCACAGATACGCAGTATTTT
NA | TRBJ2-3 | TRBV11-2 | NA | CASSLGRGNTDTQYF | TGTGCCAGCAGCTTAGGAAGGGGGAACACAGATACGCAGTATTTT
NA | TRBJ2-5 | TRBV19 | NA | CASSILSTGRETQYF | TGTGCCAGTAGTATCCTCTCGACAGGGAGGGAGACCCAGTACTTC
NA | TRBJ2-7 | TRBV27 | NA | CASSSRTEAYEQYF | TGTGCCAGCAGTTCACGGACAGAGGCCTACGAGCAGTACTTC
NA | TRBJ2-7 | TRBV14 | few | CASSPTQGWGYEQYF | TGTGCCAGCAGCCCCACGCAGGGATGGGGCTACGAGCAGTACTTC
TRBD2 | TRBJ2-1 | TRBV19 | NA | CASDPTSGNSEQFF | TGTGCCAGTGACCCGACTAGCGGGAACAGTGAGCAGTTCTTC
NA | TRBJ2-7 | TRBV30 | NA | CAWARGRGTGNGEQYF | TGTGCCTGGGCCAGAGGGCGGGGGACAGGCAACGGGGAGCAGTACTTC
TRBD2 | TRBJ2-1 | TRBV4-1 | NA | CASSPTSGTYNEQFF | TGCGCCAGCAGCCCGACTAGCGGGACCTACAATGAGCAGTTCTTC
TRBD2 | TRBJ2-6 | TRBV28 | NA | CASRGRGSPLGANVLTF | TGTGCCAGCCGCGGGAGAGGGTCTCCGCTTGGGGCCAACGTCCTGACTTTC
NA | TRBJ2-2 | TRBV7-2 | NA | CASSSQRAVGELFF | TGTGCCAGCAGCTCCCAGCGCGCGGTCGGGGAGCTGTTTTTT
NA | TRBJ1-1 | TRBV28 | NA | CASSPWRAEAFF | TGTGCCAGCAGTCCGTGGAGGGCTGAAGCTTTCTTT
TRBD2 | TRBJ2-1 | TRBV5-4 | few | CASSLSSSTSGRYEQFF | TGTGCCAGCAGCTTGTCGTCGTCGACTAGCGGGAGGTATGAGCAGTTCTTC
TRBD2 | TRBJ2-1 | TRBV9 | NA | CASSVDASGYNEQFF | TGTGCCAGCAGCGTAGACGCTAGCGGGTACAATGAGCAGTTCTTC
TRBD2 | TRBJ2-2 | TRBV5-6 | NA | CASSLVGTSKTGELFF | TGTGCCAGCAGCTTGGTAGGGACTAGTAAGACCGGGGAGCTGTTTTTT
TRBD2 | TRBJ2-1 | TRBV4-1 | NA | CASSEREGYNEQFF | TGCGCCAGCAGCGAGCGGGAGGGATACAATGAGCAGTTCTTC
TRBD2 | TRBJ2-6 | TRBV7-9 | NA | CASSKWTSGHSGANVLTF | TGTGCCAGCAGCAAGTGGACTAGCGGGCACTCTGGGGCCAACGTCCTGACTTTC
TRBD1 | TRBJ1-1 | TRBV28 | NA | CASSFSPGTANTEAFF | TGTGCCAGCAGCTTCTCGCCCGGGACAGCGAACACTGAAGCTTTCTTT
TRBD2 | TRBJ2-3 | TRBV10-3 | NA | CAISERSGRAGTDTQYF | TGTGCCATCAGTGAACGATCGGGGAGGGCCGGCACAGATACGCAGTATTTT